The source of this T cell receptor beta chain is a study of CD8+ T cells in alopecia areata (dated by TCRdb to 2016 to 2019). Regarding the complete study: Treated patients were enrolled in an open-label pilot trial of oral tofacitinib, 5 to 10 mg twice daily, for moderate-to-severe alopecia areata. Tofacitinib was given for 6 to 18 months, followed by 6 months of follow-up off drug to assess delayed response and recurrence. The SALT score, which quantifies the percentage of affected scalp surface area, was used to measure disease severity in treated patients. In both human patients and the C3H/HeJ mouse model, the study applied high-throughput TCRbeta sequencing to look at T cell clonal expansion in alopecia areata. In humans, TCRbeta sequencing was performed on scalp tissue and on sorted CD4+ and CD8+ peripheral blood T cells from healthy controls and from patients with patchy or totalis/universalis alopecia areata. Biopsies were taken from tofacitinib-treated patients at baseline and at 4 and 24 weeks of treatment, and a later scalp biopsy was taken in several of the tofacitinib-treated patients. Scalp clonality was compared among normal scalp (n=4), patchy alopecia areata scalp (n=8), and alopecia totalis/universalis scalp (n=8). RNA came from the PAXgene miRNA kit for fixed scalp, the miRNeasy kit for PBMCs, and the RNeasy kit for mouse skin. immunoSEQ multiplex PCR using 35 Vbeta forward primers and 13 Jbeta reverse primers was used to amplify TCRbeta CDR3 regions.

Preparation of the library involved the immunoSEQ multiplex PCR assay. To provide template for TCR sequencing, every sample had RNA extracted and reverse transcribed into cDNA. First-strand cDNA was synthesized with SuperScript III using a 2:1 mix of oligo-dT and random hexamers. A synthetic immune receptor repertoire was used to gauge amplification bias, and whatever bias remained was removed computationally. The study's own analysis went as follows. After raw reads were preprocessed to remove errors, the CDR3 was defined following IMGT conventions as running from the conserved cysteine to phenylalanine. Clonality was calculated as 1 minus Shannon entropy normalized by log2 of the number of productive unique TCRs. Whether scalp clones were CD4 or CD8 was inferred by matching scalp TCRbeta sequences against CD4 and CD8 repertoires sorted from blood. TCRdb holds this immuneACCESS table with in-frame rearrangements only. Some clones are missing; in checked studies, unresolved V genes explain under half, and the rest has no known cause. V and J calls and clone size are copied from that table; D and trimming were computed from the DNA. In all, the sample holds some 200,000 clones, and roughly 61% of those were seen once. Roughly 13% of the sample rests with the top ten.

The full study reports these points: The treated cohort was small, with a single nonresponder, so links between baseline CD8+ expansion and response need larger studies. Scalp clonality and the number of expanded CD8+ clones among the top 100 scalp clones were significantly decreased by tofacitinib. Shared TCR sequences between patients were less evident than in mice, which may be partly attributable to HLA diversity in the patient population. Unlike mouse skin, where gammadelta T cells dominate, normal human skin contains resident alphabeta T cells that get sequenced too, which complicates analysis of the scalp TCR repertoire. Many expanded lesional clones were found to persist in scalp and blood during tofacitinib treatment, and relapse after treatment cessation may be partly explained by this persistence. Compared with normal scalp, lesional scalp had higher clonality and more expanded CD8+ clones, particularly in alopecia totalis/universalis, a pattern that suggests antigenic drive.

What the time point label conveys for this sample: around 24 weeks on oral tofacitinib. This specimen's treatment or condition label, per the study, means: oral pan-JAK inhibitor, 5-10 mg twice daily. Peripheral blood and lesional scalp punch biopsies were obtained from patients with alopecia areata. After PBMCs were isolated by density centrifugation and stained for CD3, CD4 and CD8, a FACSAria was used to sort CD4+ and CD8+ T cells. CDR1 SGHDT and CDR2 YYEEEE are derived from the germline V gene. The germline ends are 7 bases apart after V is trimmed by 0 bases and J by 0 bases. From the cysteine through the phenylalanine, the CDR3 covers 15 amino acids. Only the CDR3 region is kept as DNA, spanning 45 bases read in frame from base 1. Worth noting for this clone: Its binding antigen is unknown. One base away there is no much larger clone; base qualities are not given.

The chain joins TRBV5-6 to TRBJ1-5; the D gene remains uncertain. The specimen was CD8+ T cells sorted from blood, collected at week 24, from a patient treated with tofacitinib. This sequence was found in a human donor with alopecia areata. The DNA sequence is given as TGTGCCAGCAGCTTGGGCACCTATAGCAATCAGCCCCAGCATTTT. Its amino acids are CASSLGTYSNQPQHF.